This TCR beta chain was obtained from a study of response to subunit inactivated influenza vaccine. Study outcomes and limitations: The study's authors posited that every seasonal influenza vaccination enlists few new T cells.

TCRdb ran MiXCR on the RT-PCR reads and lists one entry per CDR3 protein. The repertoire consists of about 700,000 distinct CDR3 sequences, with around 16% occurring once and the leading ten covering more than 9%. Concerning this clonotype: Its antigen is not identified.

V shed 5 bases and J shed 2 bases, with 18 bases lying between them. The CDR3 length is 16 residues. Germline lookup yields CDR1 SGHRS and CDR2 YFSETQ. Sequenced here: PBMCs from blood, sampled 11 to 12 days after vaccination. The sequence was obtained from a man in his forties or fifties who received an inactivated influenza vaccine. The genes are TRBV5-1 and TRBJ2-3, with a weak D call TRBD1 (6 bases). DNA for the CDR3: TGCGCCAGCAGTCTTAATACCGGGACATCCACAGATACGCAGTATTTT. This encodes CASSLNTGTSTDTQYF.